These 5 T cell receptor beta chains share one sample of origin, sequenced in a study of human T cells and chemical hapten exposure. Each CDR3 protein gets one entry after TCRdb re-called the RACE reads with MiXCR. The data show about 110,000 distinct CDR3 sequences, roughly a tenth seen once. This sample's time point: patch test 2, 6 weeks after DPC sensitization. Stated treatment: therapeutic diphenylcyclopropenone sensitization with weekly scalp DPC. The source material was whole blood, sampled in connection with sensitization to the hapten diphenylcyclopropenone (DPC). The receptors originated from a woman aged 40-49 years with alopecia areata. Some clones in this sample may be carry-over from other donors' samples.

The table lists this clonotype with a few counts. The chain recombines TRBV29-1 with TRBJ2-3; D may match TRBD1 or TRBD2 (6 bases each). The CDR3 runs 16 residues. Germline V gene sequence: CDR1 SQVTM, CDR2 ANQGSEA. Trimming removed 7 bases from V and 0 bases from J, with 20 bases in between. CDR3 protein: CSAFRYIGGSTDTQYF. The DNA of the CDR3 is TGCAGCGCCTTTCGGTATATCGGGGGCAGCACAGATACGCAGTATTTT.

The table lists this clonotype with a few counts. The chain combines TRBV7-2 with TRBJ2-3; perhaps TRBD2 as D (5 bases). The length of the CDR3 is 14 residues. CDR1 and CDR2 from the germline V gene are SGHTA and FQGNSA. Trimming pared 5 bases from V and 5 bases from J, leaving 14 bases between. The CDR3 DNA follows: TGTGCCAGCAGCGCAGAGGGCCTGCAAGATACGCAGTATTTT. This codes for CASSAEGLQDTQYF. The full variable domain, in which reference TRBV7-2 and TRBJ2-3 provide the parts outside the CDR3, is GAGVSQSPSNKVTEKGKDVELRCDPISGHTALYWYRQSLGQGLEFLIYFQGNSAPDKSGLPSDRFSAERTGGSVSTLTIQRTQQEDSAVYLCASSAEGLQDTQYFGPGTRLTVL.

Many counts were recorded for this clonotype. The CDR3, as DNA: TGTGCCAGCAGTTACTACAGGGGGCCCGGGGAGCTGTTTTTT. Its protein is CASSYYRGPGELFF. The chain uses TRBV6-5 and TRBJ2-2; 9 bases agree with TRBD1. The V gene end was trimmed by 1 base and the J gene end by 6 bases; junction bases not matched to a gene: 0. The length of the CDR3 is 14 residues. Per the germline V gene, CDR1 is MNHEY and CDR2 is SVGAGI.

This clonotype came up a few times. The rearrangement uses TRBV5-1 and TRBJ2-3; the D is unclear. V gave up 4 bases and J gave up 6 bases, with 12 bases separating them. The CDR3 has 13 amino acids. Germline lookup yields CDR1 SGHRS and CDR2 YFSETQ. The CDR3 sequence is CASSPASPDTQYF. Here the CDR3 DNA reads TGCGCCAGCAGCCCAGCCTCCCCTGATACGCAGTATTTT.

This clonotype was recorded many times. The chain uses TRBV5-1 and TRBJ2-7; 8 nucleotides align to TRBD1. The CDR3 consists of 14 residues. The ends lost 4 bases at V and 5 bases at J; junction bases unmatched: 8. The V gene's germline CDR1 is SGHRS and CDR2 YFSETQ. In DNA, the CDR3 is TGCGCCAGCAGCCCGACAGGGGTCCTCGACGAGCAGTACTTC. Translation: CASSPTGVLDEQYF.